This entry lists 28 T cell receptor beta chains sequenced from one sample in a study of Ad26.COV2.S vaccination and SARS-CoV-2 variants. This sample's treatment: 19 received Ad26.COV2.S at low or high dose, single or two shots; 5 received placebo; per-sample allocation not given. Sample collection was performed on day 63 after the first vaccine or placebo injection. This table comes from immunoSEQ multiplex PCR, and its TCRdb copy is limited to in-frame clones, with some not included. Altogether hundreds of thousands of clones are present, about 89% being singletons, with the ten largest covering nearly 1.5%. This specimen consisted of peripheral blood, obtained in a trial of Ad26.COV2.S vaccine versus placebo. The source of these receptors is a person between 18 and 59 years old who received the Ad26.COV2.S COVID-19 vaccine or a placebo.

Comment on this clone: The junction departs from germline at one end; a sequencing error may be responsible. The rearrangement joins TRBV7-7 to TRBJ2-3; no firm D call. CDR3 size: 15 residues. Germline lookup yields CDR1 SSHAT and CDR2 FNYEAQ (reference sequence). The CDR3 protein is CASSRQPAPSDTQYF. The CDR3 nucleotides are TGTGCTAGCAGCCGGCAGCCCGCCCCATCTGATACGCAGTATTTT.

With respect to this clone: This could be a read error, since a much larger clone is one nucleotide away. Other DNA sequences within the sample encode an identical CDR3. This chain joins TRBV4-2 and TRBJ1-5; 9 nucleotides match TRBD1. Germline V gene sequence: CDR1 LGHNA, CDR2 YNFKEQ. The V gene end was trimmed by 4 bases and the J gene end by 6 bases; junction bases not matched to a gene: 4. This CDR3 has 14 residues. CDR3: CASSPGTGLQPQHF. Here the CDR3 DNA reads TGTGCCAGCAGCCCCGGGACAGGGCTTCAGCCCCAGCATTTT.

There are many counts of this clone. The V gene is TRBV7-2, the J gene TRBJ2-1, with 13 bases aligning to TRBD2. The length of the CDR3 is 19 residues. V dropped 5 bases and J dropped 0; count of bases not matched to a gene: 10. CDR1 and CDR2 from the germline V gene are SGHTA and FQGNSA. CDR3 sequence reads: CASSARLAGGLGSYNEQFF. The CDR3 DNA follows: TGTGCCAGCAGCGCAAGACTAGCGGGGGGCCTTGGCTCCTACAATGAGCAGTTCTTC.

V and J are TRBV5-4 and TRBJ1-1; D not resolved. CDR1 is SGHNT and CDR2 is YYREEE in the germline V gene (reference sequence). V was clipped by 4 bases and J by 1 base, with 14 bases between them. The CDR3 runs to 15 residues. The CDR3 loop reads CASSPTGRKNTEAFF. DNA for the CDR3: TGTGCCAGCAGCCCCACCGGACGGAAGAACACTGAAGCTTTCTTT. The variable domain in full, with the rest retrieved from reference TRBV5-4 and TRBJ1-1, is ETGVTQSPTHLIKTRGQQVTLRCSSQSGHNTVSWYQQALGQGPQFIFQYYREEENGRGNFPPRFSGLQFPNYSSELNVNALELDDSALYLCASSPTGRKNTEAFFGQGTRLTVV.

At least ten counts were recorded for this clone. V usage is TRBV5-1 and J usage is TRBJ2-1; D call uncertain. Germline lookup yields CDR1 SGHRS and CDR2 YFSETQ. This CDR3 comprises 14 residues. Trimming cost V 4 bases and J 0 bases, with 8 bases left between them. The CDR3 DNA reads TGCGCCAGCAGCGGGGTTCTCTCCTACAATGAGCAGTTCTTC. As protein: CASSGVLSYNEQFF.

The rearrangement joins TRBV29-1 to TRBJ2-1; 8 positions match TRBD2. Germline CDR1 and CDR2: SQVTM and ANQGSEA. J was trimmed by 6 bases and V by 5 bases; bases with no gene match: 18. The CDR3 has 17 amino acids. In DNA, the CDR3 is TGCAGCGTTATGGCCCCTTCCGGGACTAGGTACGCCAATGAGCAGTTCTTC. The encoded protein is CSVMAPSGTRYANEQFF.

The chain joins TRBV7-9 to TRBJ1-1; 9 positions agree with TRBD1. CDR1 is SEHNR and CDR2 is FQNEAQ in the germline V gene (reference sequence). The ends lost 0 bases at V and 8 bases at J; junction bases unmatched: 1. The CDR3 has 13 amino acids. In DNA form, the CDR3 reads TGTGCCAGCAGCTTAGCGGGGACAGGGGAAGCTTTCTTT. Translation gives CASSLAGTGEAFF.

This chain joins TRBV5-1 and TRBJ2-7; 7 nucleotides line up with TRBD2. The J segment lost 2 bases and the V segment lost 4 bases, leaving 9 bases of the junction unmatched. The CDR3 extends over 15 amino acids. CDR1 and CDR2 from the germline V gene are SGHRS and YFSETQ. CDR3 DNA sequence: TGCGCCAGCAGCCCGAGGGAGGGGAAAACCTACGAGCAGTACTTC. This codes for CASSPREGKTYEQYF.

This CDR3 reads CASSQAQGVTEAFF. CDR3 nucleotides: TGTGCCAGCAGCCAAGCACAGGGGGTCACTGAAGCTTTCTTT. This sequence joins TRBV3-1 (or the pseudogene TRBV3-2) and TRBJ1-1; 8 positions agree with TRBD1. CDR1 is LGHDT, CDR2 YNNKEL, per germline (reference sequence). This CDR3 spans 14 amino acids. Unmatched junction bases numbered 2, after V lost 1 base and J lost 4 bases.

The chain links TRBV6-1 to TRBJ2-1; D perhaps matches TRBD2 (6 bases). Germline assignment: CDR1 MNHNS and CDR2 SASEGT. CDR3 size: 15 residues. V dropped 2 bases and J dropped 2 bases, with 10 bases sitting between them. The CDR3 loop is CASSERRGAYNEQFF. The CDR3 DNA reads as TGTGCCAGCAGTGAACGGCGGGGAGCCTACAATGAGCAGTTCTTC.

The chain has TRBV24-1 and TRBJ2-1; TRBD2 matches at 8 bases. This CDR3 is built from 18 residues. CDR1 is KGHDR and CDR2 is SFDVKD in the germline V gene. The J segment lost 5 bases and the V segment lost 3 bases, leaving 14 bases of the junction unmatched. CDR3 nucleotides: TGTGCCACCAGTGATGAAGGTGGAGCGGGAGCCCCGGACAATGAGCAGTTCTTC. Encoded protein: CATSDEGGAGAPDNEQFF.

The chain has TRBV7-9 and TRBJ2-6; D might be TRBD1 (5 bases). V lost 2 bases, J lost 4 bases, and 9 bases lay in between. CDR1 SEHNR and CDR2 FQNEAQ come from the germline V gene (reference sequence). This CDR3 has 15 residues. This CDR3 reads CASSLQGTGANVLTF. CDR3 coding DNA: TGTGCCAGCAGCTTACAGGGAACCGGGGCCAACGTCCTGACTTTC.

The CDR3 protein is CASSYRQGVYEQYF. The DNA of the CDR3 is TGTGCCAGCAGTTACAGGCAGGGGGTATACGAGCAGTACTTC. The gene calls are TRBV6-5 and TRBJ2-7; 7 nucleotides align to TRBD1. This CDR3 is built from 14 residues. Germline lookup yields CDR1 MNHEY and CDR2 SVGAGI. V shed 2 bases, J shed 4 bases, and the junction held 5 bases outside the gene matches.

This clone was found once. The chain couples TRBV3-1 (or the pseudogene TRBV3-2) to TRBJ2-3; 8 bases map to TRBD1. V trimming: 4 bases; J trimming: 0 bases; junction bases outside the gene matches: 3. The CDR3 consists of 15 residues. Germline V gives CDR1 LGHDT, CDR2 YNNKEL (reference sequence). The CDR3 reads CASSPTGVSTDTQYF. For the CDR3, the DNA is TGTGCCAGCAGCCCGACAGGGGTTAGCACAGATACGCAGTATTTT.

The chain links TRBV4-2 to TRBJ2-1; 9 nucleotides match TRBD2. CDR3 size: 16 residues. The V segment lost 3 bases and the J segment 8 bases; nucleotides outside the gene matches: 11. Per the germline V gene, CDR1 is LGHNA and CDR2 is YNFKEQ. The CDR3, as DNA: TGTGCCAGCAGCCAGTATGCAGCGGGAGGCCCCCATGAGCAGTTCTTC. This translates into CASSQYAAGGPHEQFF.

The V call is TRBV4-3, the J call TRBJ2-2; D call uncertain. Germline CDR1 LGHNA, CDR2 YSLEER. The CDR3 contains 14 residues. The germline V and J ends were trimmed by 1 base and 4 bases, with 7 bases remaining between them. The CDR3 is CASSQGLATGELFF. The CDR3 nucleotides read TGCGCCAGCAGCCAAGGACTGGCCACCGGGGAGCTGTTTTTT.

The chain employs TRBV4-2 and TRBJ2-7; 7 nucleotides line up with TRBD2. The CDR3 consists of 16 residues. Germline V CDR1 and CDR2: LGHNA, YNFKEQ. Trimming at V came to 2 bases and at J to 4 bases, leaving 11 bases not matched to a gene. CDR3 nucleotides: TGTGCCAGCAGCCAACCCGCCGGGACTATATCTTACGAGCAGTACTTC. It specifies CASSQPAGTISYEQYF.

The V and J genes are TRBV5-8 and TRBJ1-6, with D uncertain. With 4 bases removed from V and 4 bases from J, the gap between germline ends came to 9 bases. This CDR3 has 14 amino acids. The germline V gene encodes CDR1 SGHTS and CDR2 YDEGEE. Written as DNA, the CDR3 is TGTGCCAGCAGCAAACGAGAATATAATTCACCCCTCCACTTT. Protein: CASSKREYNSPLHF.

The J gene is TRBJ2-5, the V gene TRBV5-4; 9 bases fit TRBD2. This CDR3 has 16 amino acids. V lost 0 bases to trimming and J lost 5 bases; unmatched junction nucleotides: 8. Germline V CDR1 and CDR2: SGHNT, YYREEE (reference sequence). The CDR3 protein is CASSLEGRGGLETQYF. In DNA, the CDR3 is TGTGCCAGCAGCTTGGAAGGGCGGGGGGGTCTTGAGACCCAGTACTTC.

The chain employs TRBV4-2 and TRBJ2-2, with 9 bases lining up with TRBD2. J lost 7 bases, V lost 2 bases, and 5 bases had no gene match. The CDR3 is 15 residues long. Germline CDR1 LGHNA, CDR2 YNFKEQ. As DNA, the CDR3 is TGTGCCAGCAGCCAAATAGCGGGAGTCGGCGGGGAGCTGTTTTTT. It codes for CASSQIAGVGGELFF.

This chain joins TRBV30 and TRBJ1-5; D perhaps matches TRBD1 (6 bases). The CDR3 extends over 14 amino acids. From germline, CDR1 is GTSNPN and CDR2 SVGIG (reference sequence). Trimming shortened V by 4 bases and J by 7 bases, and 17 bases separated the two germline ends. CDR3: CAWTRGGGGQPQHF. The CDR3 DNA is TGTGCCTGGACAAGAGGGGGGGGCGGACAGCCCCAGCATTTT.

In DNA form, the CDR3 reads TGTGCCAGCAGCCAAGGAGCGGGGCAAGAGACCCAGTACTTC. Its translation: CASSQGAGQETQYF. V gene TRBV3-1 (or the pseudogene TRBV3-2) combines with J gene TRBJ2-5; the match to TRBD2 covers 7 bases. Germline assignment: CDR1 LGHDT and CDR2 YNNKEL (reference sequence). CDR3 length: 14 amino acids. The J segment lost 2 bases and the V segment lost 1 base, leaving 1 base of the junction unmatched.

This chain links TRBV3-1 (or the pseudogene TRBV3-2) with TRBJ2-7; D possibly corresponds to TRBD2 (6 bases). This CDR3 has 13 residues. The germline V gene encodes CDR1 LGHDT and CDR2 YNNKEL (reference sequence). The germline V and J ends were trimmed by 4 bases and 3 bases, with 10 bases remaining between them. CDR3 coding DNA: TGTGCCAGCAGCCCCCCGGGGGTCTACGAGCAGTACTTC. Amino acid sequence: CASSPPGVYEQYF.

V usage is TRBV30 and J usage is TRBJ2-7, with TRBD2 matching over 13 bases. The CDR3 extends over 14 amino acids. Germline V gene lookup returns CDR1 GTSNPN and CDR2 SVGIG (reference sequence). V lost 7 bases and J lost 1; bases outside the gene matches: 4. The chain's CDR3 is CAFGTSGTSYEQYF. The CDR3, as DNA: TGTGCCTTCGGGACTAGCGGGACTTCCTACGAGCAGTACTTC.

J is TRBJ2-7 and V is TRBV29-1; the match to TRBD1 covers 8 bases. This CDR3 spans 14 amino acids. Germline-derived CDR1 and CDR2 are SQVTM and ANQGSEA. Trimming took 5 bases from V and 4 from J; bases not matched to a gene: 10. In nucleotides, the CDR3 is TGCAGCGTTATACAGCAGGGGGCTGGGTACGAGCAGTACTTC. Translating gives CSVIQQGAGYEQYF.

CDR3 DNA sequence: TGTGCCAGCAGCTTTAGAGGGAACTCCTACAATGAGCAGTTCTTC. The encoded protein is CASSFRGNSYNEQFF. J is TRBJ2-1 and V is TRBV7-2; TRBD2 might be the D (5 bases). Trimming cost V 3 bases and J 0 bases, with 9 bases left between them. Germline loops: CDR1 SGHTA, CDR2 FQGNSA. This CDR3 has 15 amino acids. Combining the CDR3 with reference TRBV7-2 and TRBJ2-1 gives the whole variable domain GAGVSQSPSNKVTEKGKDVELRCDPISGHTALYWYRQSLGQGLEFLIYFQGNSAPDKSGLPSDRFSAERTGGSVSTLTIQRTQQEDSAVYLCASSFRGNSYNEQFFGPGTRLTVL.

The DNA of the CDR3 is TGTGCCACCAGCAGAGAGATGGGGACAGGCTCTTACGAGCAGTACTTC. Its protein is CATSREMGTGSYEQYF. J is TRBJ2-7 and V is TRBV15; 8 nucleotides align to TRBD1. The CDR3 totals 16 residues. Germline values: CDR1 LNHNV, CDR2 YYDKDF (reference sequence). Trimming took 0 bases from V and 4 from J; bases not matched to a gene: 8.

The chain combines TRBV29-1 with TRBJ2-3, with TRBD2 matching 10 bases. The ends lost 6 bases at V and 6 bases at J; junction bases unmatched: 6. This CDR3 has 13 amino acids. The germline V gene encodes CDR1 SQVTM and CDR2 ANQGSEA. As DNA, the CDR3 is TGCAGCGTCCCCCCGGGACTAGCGGATACGCAGTATTTT. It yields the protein CSVPPGLADTQYF.